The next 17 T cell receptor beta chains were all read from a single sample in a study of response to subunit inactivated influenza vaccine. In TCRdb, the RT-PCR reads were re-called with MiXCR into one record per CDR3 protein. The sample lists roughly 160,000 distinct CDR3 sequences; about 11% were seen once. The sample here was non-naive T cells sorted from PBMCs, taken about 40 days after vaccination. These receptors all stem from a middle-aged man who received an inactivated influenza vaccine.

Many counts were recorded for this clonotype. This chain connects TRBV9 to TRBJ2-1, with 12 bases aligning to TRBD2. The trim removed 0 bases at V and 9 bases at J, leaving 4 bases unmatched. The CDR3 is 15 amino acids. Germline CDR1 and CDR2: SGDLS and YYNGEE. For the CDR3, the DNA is TGTGCCAGCAGCGTAGCTAGCGGGAGGGCCGGTGAGCAGTTCTTC. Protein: CASSVASGRAGEQFF.

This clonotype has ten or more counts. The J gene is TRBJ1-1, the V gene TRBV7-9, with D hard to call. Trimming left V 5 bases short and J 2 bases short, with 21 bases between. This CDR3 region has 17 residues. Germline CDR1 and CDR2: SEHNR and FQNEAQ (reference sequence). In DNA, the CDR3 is TGTGCCAGCAGCCTCCTCGGGTACCCTCGCCTTAACACTGAAGCTTTCTTT. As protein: CASSLLGYPRLNTEAFF.

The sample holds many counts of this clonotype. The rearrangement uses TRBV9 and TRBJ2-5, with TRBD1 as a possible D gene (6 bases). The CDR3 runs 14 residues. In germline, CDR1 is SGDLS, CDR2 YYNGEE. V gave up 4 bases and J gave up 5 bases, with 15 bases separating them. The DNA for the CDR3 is TGTGCCAGCAGCCAGGGGCTGTCATTGGAGACCCAGTACTTC. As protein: CASSQGLSLETQYF.

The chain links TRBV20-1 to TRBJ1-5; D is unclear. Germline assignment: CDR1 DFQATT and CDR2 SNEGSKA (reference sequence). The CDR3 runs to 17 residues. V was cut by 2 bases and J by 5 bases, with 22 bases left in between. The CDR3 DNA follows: TGCAGTGCTAGAAGGAAGAGGAGAGAGAAGCGGGATCAGCCCCAGCATTTT. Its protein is CSARRKRREKRDQPQHF.

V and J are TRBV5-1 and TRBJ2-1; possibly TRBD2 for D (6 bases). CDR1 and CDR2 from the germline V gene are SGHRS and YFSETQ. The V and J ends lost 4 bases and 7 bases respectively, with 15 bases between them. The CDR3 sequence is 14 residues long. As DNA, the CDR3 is TGCGCCAGCAGCCATTACGGGACTGTTAATGAGCAGTTCTTC. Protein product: CASSHYGTVNEQFF.

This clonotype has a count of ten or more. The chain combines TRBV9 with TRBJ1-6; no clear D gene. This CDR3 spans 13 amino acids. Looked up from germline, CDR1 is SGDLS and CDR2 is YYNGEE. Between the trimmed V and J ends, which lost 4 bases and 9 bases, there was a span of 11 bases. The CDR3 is CASSLRRSSPLHF. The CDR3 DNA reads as TGTGCCAGCAGCCTCCGTCGGAGTTCACCCCTCCACTTT.

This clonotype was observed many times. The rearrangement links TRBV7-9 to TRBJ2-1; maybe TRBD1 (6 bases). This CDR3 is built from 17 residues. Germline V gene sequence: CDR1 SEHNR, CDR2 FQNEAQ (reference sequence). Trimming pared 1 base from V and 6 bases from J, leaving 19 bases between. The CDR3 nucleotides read TGTGCCAGCAGCTTAGAAACCAGGGGCTTGAGTAGCAATGAGCAGTTCTTC. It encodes CASSLETRGLSSNEQFF.

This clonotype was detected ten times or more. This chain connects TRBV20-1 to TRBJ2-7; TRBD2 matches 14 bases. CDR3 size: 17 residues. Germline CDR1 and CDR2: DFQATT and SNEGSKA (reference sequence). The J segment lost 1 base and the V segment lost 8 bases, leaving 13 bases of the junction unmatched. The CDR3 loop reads CSIYPGLAGEVSYEQYF. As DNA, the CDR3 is TGCAGTATCTACCCGGGACTAGCGGGAGAAGTTTCCTACGAGCAGTACTTC.

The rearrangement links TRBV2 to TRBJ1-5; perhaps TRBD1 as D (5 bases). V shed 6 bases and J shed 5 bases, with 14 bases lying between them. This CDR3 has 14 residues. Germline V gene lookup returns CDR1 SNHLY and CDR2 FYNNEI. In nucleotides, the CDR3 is TGTGCCAGCAGAGCAGGGCGAATGGATCAGCCCCAGCATTTT. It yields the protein CASRAGRMDQPQHF.

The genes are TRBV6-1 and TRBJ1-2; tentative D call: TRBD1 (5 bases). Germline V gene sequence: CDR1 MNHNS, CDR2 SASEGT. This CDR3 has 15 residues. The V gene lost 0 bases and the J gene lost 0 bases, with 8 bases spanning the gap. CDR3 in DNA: TGTGCCAGCAGTGAAGCGCGGGGGTCTAACTATGGCTACACCTTC. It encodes CASSEARGSNYGYTF.

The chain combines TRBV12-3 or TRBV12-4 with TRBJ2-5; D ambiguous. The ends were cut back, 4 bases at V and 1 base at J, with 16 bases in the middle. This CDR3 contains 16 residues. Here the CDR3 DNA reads TGTGCCAGCAGTTCCTACCCACGGTCCCGCCAAGAGACCCAGTACTTC. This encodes CASSSYPRSRQETQYF.

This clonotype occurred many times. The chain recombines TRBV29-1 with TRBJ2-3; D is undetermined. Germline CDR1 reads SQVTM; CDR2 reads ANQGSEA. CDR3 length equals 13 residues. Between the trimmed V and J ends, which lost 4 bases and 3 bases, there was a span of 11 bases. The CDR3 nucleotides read TGCAGCGTTGGAAAAGGAACTACAGATACGCAGTATTTT. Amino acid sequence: CSVGKGTTDTQYF.

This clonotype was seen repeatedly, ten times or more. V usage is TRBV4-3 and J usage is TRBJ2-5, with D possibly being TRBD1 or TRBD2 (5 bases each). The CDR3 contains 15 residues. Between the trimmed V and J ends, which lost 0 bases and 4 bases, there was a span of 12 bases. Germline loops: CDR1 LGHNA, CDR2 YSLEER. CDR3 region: CASSQDVAGRETQYF. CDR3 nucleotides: TGCGCCAGCAGCCAAGATGTGGCAGGGAGAGAGACCCAGTACTTC.

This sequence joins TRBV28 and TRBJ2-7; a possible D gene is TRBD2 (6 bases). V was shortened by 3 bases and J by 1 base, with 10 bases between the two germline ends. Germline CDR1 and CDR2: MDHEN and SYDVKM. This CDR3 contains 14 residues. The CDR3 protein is CASSFYSGSYEQYF. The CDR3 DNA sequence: TGTGCCAGCAGTTTCTACAGCGGGTCCTACGAGCAGTACTTC.

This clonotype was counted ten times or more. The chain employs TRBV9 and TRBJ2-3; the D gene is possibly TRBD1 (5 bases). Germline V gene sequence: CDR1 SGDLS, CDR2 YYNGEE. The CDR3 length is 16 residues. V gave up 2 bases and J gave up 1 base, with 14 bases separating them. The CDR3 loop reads CASSVQGEPRTDTQYF. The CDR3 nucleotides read TGTGCCAGCAGCGTCCAGGGCGAACCGCGCACAGATACGCAGTATTTT.

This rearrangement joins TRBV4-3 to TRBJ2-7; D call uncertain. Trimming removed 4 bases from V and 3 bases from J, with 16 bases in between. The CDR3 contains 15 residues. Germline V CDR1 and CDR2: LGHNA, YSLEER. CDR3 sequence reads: CASSREWGGDYEQYF. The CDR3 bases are TGCGCCAGCAGCCGAGAGTGGGGTGGGGACTACGAGCAGTACTTC.

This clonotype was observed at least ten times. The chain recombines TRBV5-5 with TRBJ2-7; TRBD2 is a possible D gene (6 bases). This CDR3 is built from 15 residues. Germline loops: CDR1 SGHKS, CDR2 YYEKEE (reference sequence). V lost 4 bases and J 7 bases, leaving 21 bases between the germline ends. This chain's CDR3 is CASSPRSGGNGEQYF. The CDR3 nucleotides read TGTGCCAGCAGCCCCCGGTCGGGCGGGAATGGTGAGCAGTACTTC.